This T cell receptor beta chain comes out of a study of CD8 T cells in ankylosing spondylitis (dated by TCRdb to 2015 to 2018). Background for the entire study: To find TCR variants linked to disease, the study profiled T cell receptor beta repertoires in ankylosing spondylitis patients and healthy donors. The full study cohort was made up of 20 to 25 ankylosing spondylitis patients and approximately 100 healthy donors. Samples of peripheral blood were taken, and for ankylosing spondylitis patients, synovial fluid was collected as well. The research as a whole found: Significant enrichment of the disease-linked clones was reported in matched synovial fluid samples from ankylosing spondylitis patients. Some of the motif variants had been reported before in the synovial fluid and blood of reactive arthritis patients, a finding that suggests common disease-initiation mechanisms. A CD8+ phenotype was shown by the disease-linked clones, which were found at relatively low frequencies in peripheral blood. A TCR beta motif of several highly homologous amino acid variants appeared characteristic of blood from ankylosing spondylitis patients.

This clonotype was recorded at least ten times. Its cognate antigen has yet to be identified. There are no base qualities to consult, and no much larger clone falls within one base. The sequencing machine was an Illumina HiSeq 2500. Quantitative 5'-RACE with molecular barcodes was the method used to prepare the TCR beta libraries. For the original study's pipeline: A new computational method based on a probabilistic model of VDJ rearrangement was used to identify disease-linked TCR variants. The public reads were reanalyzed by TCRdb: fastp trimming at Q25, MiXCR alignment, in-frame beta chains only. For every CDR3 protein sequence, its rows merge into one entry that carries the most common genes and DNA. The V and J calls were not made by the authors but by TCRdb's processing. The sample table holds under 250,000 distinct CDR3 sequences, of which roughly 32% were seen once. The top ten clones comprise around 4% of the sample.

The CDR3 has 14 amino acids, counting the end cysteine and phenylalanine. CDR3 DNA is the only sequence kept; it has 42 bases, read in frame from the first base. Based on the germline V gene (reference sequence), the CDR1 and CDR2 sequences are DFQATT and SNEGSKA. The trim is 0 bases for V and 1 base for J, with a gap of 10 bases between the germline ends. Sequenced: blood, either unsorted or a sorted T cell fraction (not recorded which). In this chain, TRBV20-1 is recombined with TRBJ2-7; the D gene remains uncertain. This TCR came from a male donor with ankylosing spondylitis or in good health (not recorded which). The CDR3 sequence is CSARDAIGSYEQYF. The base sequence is TGCAGTGCTAGAGATGCGATCGGGTCCTACGAGCAGTACTTC.